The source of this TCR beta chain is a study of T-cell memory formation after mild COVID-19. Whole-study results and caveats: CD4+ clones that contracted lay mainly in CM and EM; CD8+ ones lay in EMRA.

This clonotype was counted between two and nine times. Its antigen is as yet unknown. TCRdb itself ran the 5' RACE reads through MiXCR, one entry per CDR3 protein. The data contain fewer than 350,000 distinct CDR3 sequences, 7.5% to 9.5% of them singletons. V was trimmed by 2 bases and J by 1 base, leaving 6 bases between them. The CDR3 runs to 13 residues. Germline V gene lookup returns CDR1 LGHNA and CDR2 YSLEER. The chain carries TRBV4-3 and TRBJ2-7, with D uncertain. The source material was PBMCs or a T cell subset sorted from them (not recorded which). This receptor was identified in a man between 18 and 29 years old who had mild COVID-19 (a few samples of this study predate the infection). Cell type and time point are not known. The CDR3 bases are TGCGCCAGCAGCCAACAAGTTTCCTACGAGCAGTACTTC. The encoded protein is CASSQQVSYEQYF.